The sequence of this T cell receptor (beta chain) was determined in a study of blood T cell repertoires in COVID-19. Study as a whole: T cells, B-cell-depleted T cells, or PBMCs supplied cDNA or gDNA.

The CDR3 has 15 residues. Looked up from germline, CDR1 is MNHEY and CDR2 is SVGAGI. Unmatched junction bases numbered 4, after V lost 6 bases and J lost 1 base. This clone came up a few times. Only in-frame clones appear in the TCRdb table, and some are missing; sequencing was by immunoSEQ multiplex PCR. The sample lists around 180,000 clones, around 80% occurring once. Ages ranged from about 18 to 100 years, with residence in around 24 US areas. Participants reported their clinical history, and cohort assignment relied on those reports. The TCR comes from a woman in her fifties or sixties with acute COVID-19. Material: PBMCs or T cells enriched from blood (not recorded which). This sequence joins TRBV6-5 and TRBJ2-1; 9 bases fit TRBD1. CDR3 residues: CASSPDRGSYNEQFF. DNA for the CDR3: TGTGCCAGCAGCCCCGACAGGGGGTCCTACAATGAGCAGTTCTTC.